This TCR beta chain was profiled in a study of cytomegalovirus exposure and HLA in healthy donors. Study-level results: Among the CMV-associated chains, a few were confirmed in vitro as specific for CMV antigens.

Among the 120 or so subjects of the validation cohort, separate from the roughly 700-subject first cohort, were the donors. The CDR3 has 13 amino acids. The V gene lost 5 bases and the J gene lost 2 bases, with 7 bases spanning the gap. The germline V gene encodes CDR1 MNHEY and CDR2 SVGAGI. Sequenced by immunoSEQ multiplex PCR; TCRdb stores in-frame clones only, minus some. The data contain 100,000 to 150,000 clones, about 82% of them singletons. For this clone: Its specificity is not known.

The chain is built from TRBV6-5 and TRBJ2-4, with D possibly TRBD1 on 6 matching bases. This clonotype was sampled from a man younger than 30 in good health and CMV-seronegative. Material: PBMCs. The CDR3 coding sequence is TGTGCCAGCAGTACAGGGTCCAAAAACATTCAGTACTTC. Protein product: CASSTGSKNIQYF.